This T cell receptor (beta chain) came from a study of human T cells and chemical hapten exposure. The study, taken as a whole, reports: Relative to controls, expanded TCRs formed significantly more large CDR3 similarity clusters.

This clonotype appeared many times. Its antigen is still unknown. Time point denoted: patch test 3, about 24 weeks after DPC sensitization. Treatment noted: therapeutic diphenylcyclopropenone sensitization with weekly scalp DPC. The germline CDR1 and CDR2 sequences are SGHTA and FQGNSA. J gave up 8 bases and V 1 base, and 6 bases lay outside the gene matches. The CDR3 runs to 15 residues. One entry per CDR3 protein, called by TCRdb with MiXCR from the RACE reads. This repertoire shows about 90,000 distinct CDR3 sequences, approximately 11% found once; its top ten account for about 0.95%. V is TRBV7-2 and J is TRBJ2-1, with 9 bases aligning to TRBD1. The sequence derives from a woman aged 25-40 years with alopecia areata. Some clones in this sample may be carry-over from other donors' samples. The sample was whole blood, taken in connection with sensitization to the hapten diphenylcyclopropenone (DPC). The DNA of the CDR3 is TGTGCCAGCAGCTTAGAGGGACAGGGTTTCTATGAGCAGTTCTTC. Translation gives CASSLEGQGFYEQFF.